This T cell receptor beta chain was documented in a study of T cell responses to AZD1222 COVID-19 vaccine. The study, taken as a whole, reports: In a largely white British group with more females than males, clonal diversity was possibly underestimated.

The method was immunoSEQ multiplex PCR; TCRdb's version includes in-frame clones alone and lacks a portion of them. The data contain about 130,000 clones, 90% to 95% of them seen just once; the ten biggest clones take up approximately 7%. As concerns this clone: Its specificity is unknown.

The source is an adult who received the AZD1222 COVID-19 vaccine. This sample comprised peripheral blood, obtained 28 days after the second AZD1222 dose.

This CDR3 reads CASRSGQGIGEQFF. The CDR3 region has the DNA TGTGCCAGCAGATCTGGACAGGGTATTGGGGAGCAGTTCTTC. The chain joins TRBV5-4 to TRBJ2-1, with 8 nucleotides matching TRBD1. The CDR3 covers 14 residues. The trim removed 5 bases at V and 10 bases at J, leaving 11 bases unmatched. CDR1 is SGHNT, CDR2 YYREEE, per germline (reference sequence).